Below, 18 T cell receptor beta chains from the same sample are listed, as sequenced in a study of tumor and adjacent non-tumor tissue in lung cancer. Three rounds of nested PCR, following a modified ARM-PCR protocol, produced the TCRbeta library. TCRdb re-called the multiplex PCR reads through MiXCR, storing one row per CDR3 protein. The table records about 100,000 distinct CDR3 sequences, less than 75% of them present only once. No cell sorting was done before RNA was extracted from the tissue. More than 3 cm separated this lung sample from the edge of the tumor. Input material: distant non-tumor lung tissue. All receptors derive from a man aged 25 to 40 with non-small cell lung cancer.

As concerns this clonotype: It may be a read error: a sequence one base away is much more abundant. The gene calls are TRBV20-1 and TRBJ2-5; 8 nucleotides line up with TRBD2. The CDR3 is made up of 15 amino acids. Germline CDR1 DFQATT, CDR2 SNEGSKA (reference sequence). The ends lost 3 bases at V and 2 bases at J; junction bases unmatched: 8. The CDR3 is CSARHCGGSQETQYF. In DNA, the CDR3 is TGCAGTGCTAGGCATTGCGGGGGGAGTCAAGAGACCCAGTACTTC.

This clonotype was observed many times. The CDR3 DNA reads TGTGCCAGCAGTTTACTAGCGGGAGGCACCGGGGAGCTGTTTTTT. Residues: CASSLLAGGTGELFF. The J gene is TRBJ2-2, the V gene TRBV12-3 or TRBV12-4; 11 bases are shared with TRBD2. V shed 2 bases, J shed 4 bases, and the junction held 0 bases outside the gene matches. The CDR3 is 15 amino acids.

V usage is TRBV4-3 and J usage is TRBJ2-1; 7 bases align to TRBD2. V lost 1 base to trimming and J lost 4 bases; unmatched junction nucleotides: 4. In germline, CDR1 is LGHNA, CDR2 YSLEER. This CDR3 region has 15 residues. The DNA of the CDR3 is TGCGCCAGCAGCCAAGGGCTAGCGGCGTACAATGAGCAGTTCTTC. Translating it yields CASSQGLAAYNEQFF.

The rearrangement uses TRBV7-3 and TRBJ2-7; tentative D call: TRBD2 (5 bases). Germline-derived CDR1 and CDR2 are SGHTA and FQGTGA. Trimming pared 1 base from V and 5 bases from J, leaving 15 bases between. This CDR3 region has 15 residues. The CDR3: CASSLRIARGHEQYF. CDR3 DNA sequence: TGTGCCAGCAGCTTAAGAATAGCGAGAGGTCACGAGCAGTACTTC.

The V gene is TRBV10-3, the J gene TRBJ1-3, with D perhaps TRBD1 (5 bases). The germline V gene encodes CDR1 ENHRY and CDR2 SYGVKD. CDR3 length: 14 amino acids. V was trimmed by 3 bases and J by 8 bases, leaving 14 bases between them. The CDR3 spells CAISDGAAKDTIYF. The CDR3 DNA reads TGTGCCATCAGTGACGGGGCCGCAAAGGACACCATATATTTT.

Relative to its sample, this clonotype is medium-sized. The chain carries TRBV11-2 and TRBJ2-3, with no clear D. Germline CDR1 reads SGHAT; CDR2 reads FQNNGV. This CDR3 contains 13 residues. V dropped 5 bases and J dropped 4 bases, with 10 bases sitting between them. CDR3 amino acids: CASSLLGSDTQYF. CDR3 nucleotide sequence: TGTGCCAGCAGCCTCCTCGGGTCAGATACGCAGTATTTT.

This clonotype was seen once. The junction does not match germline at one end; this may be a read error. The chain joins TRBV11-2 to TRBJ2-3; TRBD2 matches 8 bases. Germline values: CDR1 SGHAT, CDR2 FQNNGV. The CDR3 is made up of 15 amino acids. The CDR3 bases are TGTGCCACCAGCCAAGCGGGCGGGGGGCAGGATACGCAGTATTTT. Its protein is CATSQAGGGQDTQYF.

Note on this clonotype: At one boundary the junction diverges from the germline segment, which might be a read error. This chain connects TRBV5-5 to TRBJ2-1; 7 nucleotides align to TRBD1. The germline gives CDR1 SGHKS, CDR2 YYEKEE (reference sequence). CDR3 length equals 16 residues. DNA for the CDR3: TGTGCCAACAGCTTGGCTTTTGGACAGGTATACAATGAGCAGTTCTTC. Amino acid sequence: CANSLAFGQVYNEQFF.

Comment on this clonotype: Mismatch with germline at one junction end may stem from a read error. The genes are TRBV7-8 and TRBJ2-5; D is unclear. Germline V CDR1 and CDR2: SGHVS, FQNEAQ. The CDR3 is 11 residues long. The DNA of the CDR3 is TGTGCCAGCAACTTAGGAGAGACACAGTACTTC. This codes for CASNLGETQYF.

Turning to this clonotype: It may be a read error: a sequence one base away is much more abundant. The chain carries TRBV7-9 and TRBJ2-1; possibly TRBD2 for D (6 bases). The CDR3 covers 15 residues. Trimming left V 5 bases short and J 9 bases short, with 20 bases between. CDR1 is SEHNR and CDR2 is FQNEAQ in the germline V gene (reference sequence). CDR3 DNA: TGTGCCAGCAGCACACAGGCGGGACTTATAAGTGAGCAGTTCTTC. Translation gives CASSTQAGLISEQFF. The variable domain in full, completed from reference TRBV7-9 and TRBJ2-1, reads DTGVSQNPRHKITKRGQNVTFRCDPISEHNRLYWYRQTLGQGPEFLTYFQNEAQLEKSRLLSDRFSAERPKGSFSTLEIQRTEQGDSAMYLCASSTQAGLISEQFFGPGTRLTVL.

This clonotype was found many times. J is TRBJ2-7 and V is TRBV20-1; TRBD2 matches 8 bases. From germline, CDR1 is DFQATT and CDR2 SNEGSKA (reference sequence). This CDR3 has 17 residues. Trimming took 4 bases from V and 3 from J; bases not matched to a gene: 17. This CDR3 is CSAISGGKSGSVYEQYF. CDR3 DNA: TGCAGTGCTATCTCAGGTGGGAAGAGCGGGAGTGTCTACGAGCAGTACTTC.

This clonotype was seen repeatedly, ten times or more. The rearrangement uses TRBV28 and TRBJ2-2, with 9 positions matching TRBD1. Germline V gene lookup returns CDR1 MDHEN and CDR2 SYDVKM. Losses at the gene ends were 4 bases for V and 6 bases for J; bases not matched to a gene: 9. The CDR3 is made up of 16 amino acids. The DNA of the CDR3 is TGTGCCAGCAGTTACACACACAGGGGGCGATCCGGGGAGCTGTTTTTT. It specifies CASSYTHRGRSGELFF. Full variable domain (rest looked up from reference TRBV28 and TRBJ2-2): DVKVTQSSRYLVKRTGEKVFLECVQDMDHENMFWYRQDPGLGLRLIYFSYDVKMKEKGDIPEGYSVSREKKERFSLILESASTNQTSMYLCASSYTHRGRSGELFFGEGSRLTVL.

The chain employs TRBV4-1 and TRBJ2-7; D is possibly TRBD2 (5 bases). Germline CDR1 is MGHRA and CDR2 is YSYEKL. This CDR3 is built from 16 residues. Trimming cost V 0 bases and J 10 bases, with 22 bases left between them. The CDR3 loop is CASSQDETGCTYKQYF. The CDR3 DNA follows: TGCGCCAGCAGCCAAGATGAGACGGGATGTACGTACAAACAGTACTTC.

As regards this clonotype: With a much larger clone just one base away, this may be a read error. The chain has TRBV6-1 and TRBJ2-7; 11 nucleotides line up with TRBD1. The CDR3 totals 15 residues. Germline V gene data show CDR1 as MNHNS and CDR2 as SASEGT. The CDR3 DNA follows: TGTGCCTGCAGAAGACCGGGACAGGGGGCCTACGAGCAGTACTTC. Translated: CACRRPGQGAYEQYF.

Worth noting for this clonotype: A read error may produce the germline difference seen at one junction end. The CDR3 DNA follows: TGTGTCAGCCGGGATACCTACACCGGGGAGCTGTTTTTT. This gives the protein CVSRDTYTGELFF. The chain carries TRBV11-3 and TRBJ2-2; possible D gene TRBD2, 5 bases. Per germline, CDR1 SGHNT and CDR2 YENEEA. CDR3 length: 13 amino acids.

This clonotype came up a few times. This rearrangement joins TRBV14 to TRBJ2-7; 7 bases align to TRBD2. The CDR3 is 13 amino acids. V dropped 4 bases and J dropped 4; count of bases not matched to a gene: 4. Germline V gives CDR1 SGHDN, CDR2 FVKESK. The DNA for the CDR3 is TGTGCCAGCAGCCCCCGGCGGGGGTACGAGCAGTACTTC. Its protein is CASSPRRGYEQYF.

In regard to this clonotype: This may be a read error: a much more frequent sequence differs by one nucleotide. The CDR3 loop is CANGLWTYEQFF. In DNA, the CDR3 is TGTGCTAATGGTTTGTGGACATATGAGCAGTTCTTC. V and J are TRBV12-5 and TRBJ2-1; maybe TRBD1 (5 bases). The germline CDR1 and CDR2 sequences are LGHNT and FRNRAP. The CDR3 totals 12 residues.

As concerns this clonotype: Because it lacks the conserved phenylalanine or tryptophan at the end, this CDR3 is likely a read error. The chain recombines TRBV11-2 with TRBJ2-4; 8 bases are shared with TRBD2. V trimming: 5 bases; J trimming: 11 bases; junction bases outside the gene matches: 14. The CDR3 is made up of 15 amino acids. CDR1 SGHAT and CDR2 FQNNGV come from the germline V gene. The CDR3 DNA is TGTGCCAGCAGCCTTGTAACGGGAGGGCCGCGGCTTCAGTACTTG. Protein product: CASSLVTGGPRLQYL.